Below are 27 T cell receptor beta chains sequenced from a single sample in a study of PD-1 blockade in classical Hodgkin lymphoma. Sample time point: cycle 4 day 1 (C4D1), after less than 7 weeks of nivolumab. There was relapse after autologous stem cell transplantation in every patient, and there was variation in brentuximab vedotin exposure. Only in-frame clones appear in the TCRdb table, and some are missing; sequencing was by immunoSEQ multiplex PCR. This sample has about 96,000 clones, with roughly 91% found just once. The specimen was peripheral blood mononuclear cells (PBMCs), collected before the fourth cycle of nivolumab. The receptors originated from a human donor with classical Hodgkin lymphoma.

This rearrangement joins TRBV6-5 to TRBJ1-1; D gene ambiguous. Germline CDR1 reads MNHEY; CDR2 reads SVGAGI. V dropped 4 bases and J dropped 2 bases, with 14 bases sitting between them. This CDR3 is built from 15 residues. This chain's CDR3 is CASSSFAVYNTEAFF. In nucleotides, the CDR3 is TGTGCCAGCAGTTCTTTCGCTGTGTACAACACTGAAGCTTTCTTT.

The chain is built from TRBV7-2 and TRBJ2-2; tentatively, D is TRBD2 (5 bases). The CDR3 length is 14 residues. CDR1 and CDR2 from the germline V gene are SGHTA and FQGNSA. Between the trimmed V and J ends, which lost 2 bases and 4 bases, there was a span of 8 bases. CDR3: CASSLKGGTGELFF. CDR3 DNA sequence: TGTGCCAGCAGCTTAAAAGGAGGCACCGGGGAGCTGTTTTTT.

The gene calls are TRBV7-9 and TRBJ2-5; the D gene is possibly TRBD2 (6 bases). The CDR3 runs 15 residues. Germline loops: CDR1 SEHNR, CDR2 FQNEAQ (reference sequence). Trimming took off 5 bases at V and 1 base at J, with 14 bases between the two ends. Here the CDR3 reads CASSITGTVQETQYF. In DNA, the CDR3 is TGTGCCAGCAGCATAACCGGGACTGTCCAAGAGACCCAGTACTTC.

The chain is built from TRBV18 and TRBJ2-5; no clear D. This CDR3 is 14 amino acids long. Trimming pared 3 bases from V and 9 bases from J, leaving 17 bases between. The germline gives CDR1 KGHSH, CDR2 LQKENI. CDR3 loop: CASSPTDNGSAQYF. The CDR3 DNA follows: TGTGCCAGCTCACCCACCGACAACGGATCGGCCCAGTACTTC.

This chain uses TRBV6-1 with TRBJ2-6, with D uncertain. Looked up from germline, CDR1 is MNHNS and CDR2 is SASEGT. The V and J ends lost 4 bases and 0 bases respectively, with 4 bases between them. This CDR3 region has 14 residues. The CDR3 sequence: CASSALSGANVLTF. The DNA of the CDR3 is TGTGCCAGCAGTGCCCTCTCTGGGGCCAACGTCCTGACTTTC.

The V call is TRBV28, the J call TRBJ2-7; D uncertain. From germline, CDR1 is MDHEN and CDR2 SYDVKM. The CDR3 totals 11 residues. Trimming removed 2 bases from V and 6 bases from J, with 5 bases in between. The CDR3 DNA is TGTGCCAGCAGTTTAGGAATCGAGCAGTACTTC. Translated: CASSLGIEQYF.

This chain connects TRBV2 to TRBJ1-2, with D hard to call. CDR1 SNHLY and CDR2 FYNNEI come from the germline V gene. The CDR3 is 14 residues long. The V gene lost 4 bases and the J gene lost 1 base, with 10 bases spanning the gap. CDR3 sequence (DNA): TGTGCCAGCAGTGTTCGGGGATTTAACTATGGCTACACCTTC. Translating gives CASSVRGFNYGYTF.

This clone was counted once. This chain uses TRBV27 with TRBJ2-6; no clear D gene. Trimming cost V 6 bases and J 2 bases, with 14 bases left between them. The CDR3 is 16 residues long. CDR1 is MNHEY and CDR2 is SMNVEV in the germline V gene (reference sequence). CDR3 DNA sequence: TGTGCCAGCAGCCCTCTTCGACGTCCTGGGGCCAACGTCCTGACTTTC. It is translated as CASSPLRRPGANVLTF.

The chain links TRBV18 to TRBJ2-1; 9 positions match TRBD2. The CDR3 covers 16 residues. In germline, CDR1 is KGHSH, CDR2 LQKENI. V shed 1 base and J 1 base; nucleotides not matched to a gene: 2. The DNA of the CDR3 is TGTGCCAGCTCACCACTGCTAGCGGGGTCCTACAATGAGCAGTTCTTC. This sequence encodes CASSPLLAGSYNEQFF.

CDR3 DNA sequence: TGCGCCAGCAGCTGGTGGGGAGCGGAAGAGACCCAGTACTTC. Translated: CASSWWGAEETQYF. This rearrangement joins TRBV5-1 to TRBJ2-5; a weak D match, TRBD2 (5 bases). The CDR3 covers 14 residues. Per the germline V gene, CDR1 is SGHRS and CDR2 is YFSETQ. V lost 3 bases to trimming and J lost 3 bases, with 12 bases between them.

This sequence joins TRBV6-5 and TRBJ2-1; 7 bases fit TRBD2. Germline CDR1 MNHEY, CDR2 SVGAGI. This CDR3 contains 15 residues. V dropped 5 bases and J dropped 4; count of bases not matched to a gene: 8. The CDR3 DNA sequence: TGTGCCAGCAGTAAGGAGACTAGCAGTTACAATGAGCAGTTCTTC. This sequence encodes CASSKETSSYNEQFF.

J is TRBJ1-2 and V is TRBV19, with D possibly being TRBD1 (6 bases). The CDR3 covers 12 residues. Germline-derived CDR1 and CDR2 are LNHDA and SQIVND (reference sequence). V was pared by 5 bases and J by 5 bases, with 9 bases between. The CDR3 nucleotides are TGTGCCAGTAGTGTCAGGGGTTATGGCTACACCTTC. Translation: CASSVRGYGYTF.

This clone is a singleton in its sample. The gene calls are TRBV10-3 and TRBJ1-2, with D maybe TRBD1 (6 bases). Germline V gene sequence: CDR1 ENHRY, CDR2 SYGVKD. Trimming left V 10 bases short and J 4 bases short, with 16 bases between. The CDR3 has 13 residues. In DNA form, the CDR3 reads TGTGCCACCACTGATGCAGGGGTCTATGGCTACACCTTC. Protein product: CATTDAGVYGYTF.

The genes are TRBV5-5 and TRBJ2-7; D possibly matches TRBD1 or TRBD2 (7 bases each). The CDR3 covers 15 residues. Trimming left V 0 bases short and J 4 bases short, with 14 bases between. Germline V gene lookup returns CDR1 SGHKS and CDR2 YYEKEE (reference sequence). In nucleotides, the CDR3 is TGTGCCAGCAGCTTGGATCAGGGGGGGACTTACGAGCAGTACTTC. It encodes CASSLDQGGTYEQYF.

The V and J genes are TRBV4-2 and TRBJ2-5; TRBD2 aligns across 9 bases. Trimming removed 4 bases from V and 5 bases from J; junction bases left unmatched: 11. CDR1 is LGHNA, CDR2 YNFKEQ, per germline. The CDR3 runs 16 residues. The CDR3 bases are TGTGCCAGCAGCCCGATACGCCTAGCGGGAAGGGAGACCCAGTACTTC. Translation: CASSPIRLAGRETQYF.

The sample holds one count of this clone. The chain links TRBV5-4 to TRBJ2-7, with D perhaps matching TRBD2 (6 bases). The CDR3 contains 15 residues. V was trimmed by 4 bases and J by 6 bases, leaving 20 bases between them. Germline assignment: CDR1 SGHNT and CDR2 YYREEE (reference sequence). CDR3 DNA: TGTGCCAGCAGCCCGAACCGTGGGGCGGGAAGCGAGCAGTACTTC. It translates to CASSPNRGAGSEQYF.

This chain connects TRBV5-1 to TRBJ2-1; 10 nucleotides align to TRBD2. Germline assignment: CDR1 SGHRS and CDR2 YFSETQ. The junction had 15 bases not matched to a gene; V was cut back by 7 bases and J by 8 bases. The CDR3 sequence is 16 residues long. CDR3 in amino acids: CASFRGLAGEGDEQFF. The CDR3 coding sequence is TGCGCCAGCTTCCGCGGGCTAGCGGGAGAGGGGGATGAGCAGTTCTTC. The complete variable domain, with remaining parts taken from reference TRBV5-1 and TRBJ2-1, reads KAGVTQTPRYLIKTRGQQVTLSCSPISGHRSVSWYQQTPGQGLQFLFEYFSETQRNKGNFPGRFSGRQFSNSRSEMNVSTLELGDSALYLCASFRGLAGEGDEQFFGPGTRLTVL.

V is TRBV7-8 and J is TRBJ1-1; no firm D call. Trimming removed 5 bases at V and 4 bases at J, with 11 bases between. The CDR3 contains 13 residues. CDR1 and CDR2 (germline): SGHVS, FQNEAQ. The CDR3: CASSIRSITEAFF. The CDR3 DNA is TGTGCCAGCAGCATACGATCCATCACTGAAGCTTTCTTT.

The gene calls are TRBV9 and TRBJ1-2, with a possible D match to TRBD1 (5 bases). This CDR3 has 15 residues. CDR1 is SGDLS and CDR2 is YYNGEE in the germline V gene. Trimming took off 4 bases at V and 3 bases at J, with 16 bases between the two ends. As DNA, the CDR3 is TGTGCCAGCAGCTCCCACTACAGACAGTACTATGGCTACACCTTC. It translates to CASSSHYRQYYGYTF.

This chain joins TRBV10-1 and TRBJ2-3; TRBD1 agrees at 10 bases. Unmatched junction bases numbered 13, after V lost 4 bases and J lost 9 bases. Germline CDR1 is WNHNN and CDR2 is SYGVQD (reference sequence). This CDR3 is built from 16 residues. CDR3 in amino acids: CASSGPGQGTGRTQYF. As DNA, the CDR3 is TGCGCCAGCAGTGGTCCGGGACAGGGGACCGGGCGGACGCAGTATTTT.

The chain combines TRBV6-5 with TRBJ1-2; 8 bases are shared with TRBD1. J was trimmed by 7 bases and V by 5 bases; bases with no gene match: 12. Germline V gene lookup returns CDR1 MNHEY and CDR2 SVGAGI. The CDR3 has 15 residues. The CDR3 loop reads CASSLGTGFSPGYTF. In nucleotides, the CDR3 is TGTGCCAGCAGTCTTGGGACAGGCTTTTCTCCTGGCTACACCTTC.

The chain is built from TRBV11-3 and TRBJ2-1; no reliable D call. Germline assignment: CDR1 SGHNT and CDR2 YENEEA. Trimming removed 0 bases from V and 1 base from J, with 4 bases in between. The CDR3 is 14 amino acids. The CDR3, as DNA: TGTGCCAGCAGCTTAGATAAGTCCTACAATGAGCAGTTCTTC. Protein: CASSLDKSYNEQFF.

The chain is built from TRBV10-3 and TRBJ2-3; 9 nucleotides align to TRBD1. The CDR3 is 19 amino acids. V shed 6 bases, J shed 1 base, and the junction held 17 bases outside the gene matches. Germline CDR1 is ENHRY and CDR2 is SYGVKD. This CDR3 reads CAIRVWDRVYENGTDTQYF. The CDR3 DNA follows: TGTGCCATCAGGGTGTGGGACAGGGTATACGAGAACGGCACAGATACGCAGTATTTT.

This chain connects TRBV5-1 to TRBJ2-5; TRBD1 matches 8 bases. V shed 0 bases and J 4 bases; nucleotides not matched to a gene: 2. CDR3 length equals 14 residues. Germline CDR1 and CDR2: SGHRS and YFSETQ. In DNA form, the CDR3 reads TGCGCCAGCAGCTTGGCGACAGGGGTAGAGACCCAGTACTTC. Its translation is CASSLATGVETQYF.

The gene calls are TRBV15 and TRBJ2-1; D is perhaps TRBD1 or TRBD2 (5 bases each). Trimming shortened V by 0 bases and J by 12 bases, and 12 bases separated the two germline ends. The CDR3 loop spans 13 amino acids. CDR1 and CDR2 from the germline V gene are LNHNV and YYDKDF (reference sequence). The CDR3 DNA sequence: TGTGCCACCAGCAGAGATAAAGCCGGGACGCAGTTCTTC. This gives the protein CATSRDKAGTQFF. The entire variable domain, with the rest obtained from reference TRBV15 and TRBJ2-1, is as follows: DAMVIQNPRYQVTQFGKPVTLSCSQTLNHNVMYWYQQKSSQAPKLLFHYYDKDFNNEADTPDNFQSRRPNTSFCFLDIRSPGLGDTAMYLCATSRDKAGTQFFGPGTRLTVL.

This chain uses TRBV29-1 with TRBJ2-7; D uncertain. Germline V gives CDR1 SQVTM, CDR2 ANQGSEA. The CDR3 sequence is 13 residues long. Deletions cut 6 bases from V and 0 bases from J, with 12 bases between. This chain's CDR3 is CSVARVTSYEQYF. The CDR3 bases are TGCAGCGTCGCCCGGGTAACCTCCTACGAGCAGTACTTC.

This clone has only one observation. The chain links TRBV10-3 to TRBJ2-6; D assignment may be TRBD1 or TRBD2 (5 bases each). The CDR3 runs 14 residues. V dropped 10 bases and J dropped 0 bases, with 10 bases sitting between them. Germline CDR1 and CDR2: ENHRY and SYGVKD. Written as DNA, the CDR3 is TGTGCCACCCTCGGGACCTCTGGGGCCAACGTCCTGACTTTC. Amino acid sequence: CATLGTSGANVLTF.